The rows below give T cell receptor beta chains drawn from one sample of a study of blood T cell repertoires in COVID-19. Only in-frame clones appear in the TCRdb table, and some are missing; sequencing was by immunoSEQ multiplex PCR. Here the sample spans roughly 460,000 clones, roughly 90% being singletons. The specimen was peripheral blood. All receptors come from a young man with COVID-19, enrolled during active disease. Each CDR3 is given with its conserved first and last residue. The D gene is left open where the match is weak. The size field is filled for only some rows; it gives once, few, many or a size class.

clone_size: -
j_call: TRBJ2-7
v_call: TRBV25-1
cdr3_length: 13
d_call: TRBD2
cdr3_aa: CASSEGGTYEQYF
cdr3_nt: TGTGCCAGCAGTGAGGGGGGGACCTACGAGCAGTACTTC

clone_size: -
j_call: TRBJ2-2
v_call: TRBV24-1
cdr3_length: 15
d_call: TRBD2
cdr3_aa: CATSLAGGNTGELFF
cdr3_nt: TGTGCCACCAGTCTAGCGGGAGGGAACACCGGGGAGCTGTTTTTT

clone_size: -
j_call: TRBJ1-5
v_call: TRBV5-6
cdr3_length: 12
d_call: -
cdr3_aa: CASSRGVGPQHF
cdr3_nt: TGTGCCAGCAGCCGAGGCGTCGGGCCCCAGCATTTT

clone_size: -
j_call: TRBJ2-7
v_call: TRBV11-2
cdr3_length: 14
d_call: TRBD1
cdr3_aa: CASSLAQGNYEQYF
cdr3_nt: TGTGCCAGCAGCTTAGCACAGGGGAACTACGAGCAGTACTTC

clone_size: -
j_call: TRBJ2-1
v_call: TRBV12-3/TRBV12-4
cdr3_length: 13
d_call: TRBD2
cdr3_aa: CASRGTMGYEQFF
cdr3_nt: TGTGCCAGCCGCGGGACTATGGGATACGAGCAGTTCTTC

clone_size: -
j_call: TRBJ2-7
v_call: TRBV4-1
cdr3_length: 15
d_call: TRBD1
cdr3_aa: CASSQDPGGYYEQYF
cdr3_nt: TGCGCCAGCAGCCAAGATCCAGGGGGCTACTACGAGCAGTACTTC

clone_size: -
j_call: TRBJ2-7
v_call: TRBV4-1
cdr3_length: 14
d_call: TRBD2
cdr3_aa: CASSQGGGPDEQYF
cdr3_nt: TGCGCCAGCAGCCAGGGGGGAGGGCCCGACGAGCAGTACTTC

clone_size: -
j_call: TRBJ2-3
v_call: TRBV29-1
cdr3_length: 14
d_call: -
cdr3_aa: CSGQRSRGTDTQYF
cdr3_nt: TGCAGCGGACAGAGGAGTCGGGGCACAGATACGCAGTATTTT

clone_size: once
j_call: TRBJ2-5
v_call: TRBV6-6
cdr3_length: 13
d_call: -
cdr3_aa: CASSKLVMETQYF
cdr3_nt: TGTGCCAGCAGTAAACTAGTAATGGAGACCCAGTACTTC

clone_size: -
j_call: TRBJ1-1
v_call: TRBV27
cdr3_length: 13
d_call: -
cdr3_aa: CASSLEQNTEAFF
cdr3_nt: TGTGCCAGCAGTTTGGAGCAGAACACTGAAGCTTTCTTT